The clone carrying this TCR beta chain has only a few counts. Under the authors' procedure: For nucleated cells, counts were estimated from reference gene primer amplification. Only in-frame clones appear in the TCRdb table, and some are missing; sequencing was by immunoSEQ multiplex PCR. V and J calls and clone size are given by that table; D and trimming were obtained from the DNA. The data contain about 410,000 clones, 70% to 90% of them singletons. The entry originates in a study of blood T cell repertoires in COVID-19. Study details: COVID-19 samples from acute and convalescent phases originated in the United States, Italy and Spain. The cDNA or gDNA used as material had been derived from T cells, B-cell-depleted T cells, or PBMCs.

The J segment lost 5 bases and the V segment lost 4 bases, leaving 9 bases of the junction unmatched. The germline V gene encodes CDR1 MDHEN and CDR2 SYDVKM. The CDR3 totals 15 residues. Seattle-derived patients entered the study during active infection and were followed longitudinally. This TCR was recovered from a woman aged 35 to 49 with COVID-19, enrolled during active disease. The specimen was peripheral blood. The chain combines TRBV28 with TRBJ1-1, with TRBD1 identical over 8 bases. This CDR3 reads CASSSNRGRGTEAFF. The CDR3, as DNA: TGTGCCAGCAGTTCCAACAGGGGGAGGGGTACTGAAGCTTTCTTT. Full variable domain (remainder filled in from reference TRBV28 and TRBJ1-1): DVKVTQSSRYLVKRTGEKVFLECVQDMDHENMFWYRQDPGLGLRLIYFSYDVKMKEKGDIPEGYSVSREKKERFSLILESASTNQTSMYLCASSSNRGRGTEAFFGQGTRLTVV.